These T cell receptor beta chains were read from a single sample in a study of response to subunit inactivated influenza vaccine. TCRdb itself ran the RT-PCR reads through MiXCR, one entry per CDR3 protein. The sample holds about 620,000 distinct CDR3 sequences; 10% to 15% are singletons and the top ten take more than 8.5%. The sequencing here drew on PBMCs from blood, taken on the day of vaccination. The receptors originated from a man aged 45-65 years who received an inactivated influenza vaccine. The CDR3 runs from the conserved cysteine through the conserved F or W. A D gene is named only where the DNA matches it firmly. Only some rows state a clone size, as once, few, many or a class for expanded clones.

V	D	size	J	CDR3	DNA
TRBV10-3	TRBD1	NA	TRBJ2-5	CAIMGTGETQYF	TGTGCCATCATGGGGACAGGGGAGACCCAGTACTTC
TRBV20-1	NA	many	TRBJ2-2	CSASVAERNTGELFF	TGCAGTGCTAGTGTGGCGGAGCGAAACACCGGGGAGCTGTTTTTT
TRBV3-1	TRBD1	NA	TRBJ1-2	CASSQDPGQGNYGYTF	TGTGCCAGCAGCCAAGATCCCGGACAGGGAAACTATGGCTACACCTTC
TRBV5-4	TRBD1	NA	TRBJ2-3	CASSLTGGLGTDTQYF	TGTGCCAGCAGCCTTACAGGGGGATTGGGAACAGATACGCAGTATTTT
TRBV20-1	TRBD2	once	TRBJ2-1	CSASRGGLAGGPFDLLF	TGCAGTGCTAGTAGGGGCGGGCTAGCGGGGGGGCCCTTCGATTTGCTCTTC
TRBV7-9	NA	NA	TRBJ1-1	CASSLSGSEAFF	TGTGCCAGCAGCTTATCTGGGTCAGAAGCTTTCTTT
TRBV5-1	TRBD1	many	TRBJ1-4	CASSEQGAANEKLFF	TGCGCCAGCAGCGAACAGGGGGCGGCTAATGAAAAACTGTTTTTT
TRBV14	NA	NA	TRBJ2-1	CASSPLTSLGNEQFF	TGTGCCAGCAGTCCCTTGACTAGTCTCGGCAATGAGCAGTTCTTC
TRBV19	NA	NA	TRBJ2-3	CASSIEPLADTQYF	TGTGCCAGTAGTATCGAGCCGCTCGCAGATACGCAGTATTTT
TRBV6-5	TRBD2	few	TRBJ2-1	CASSYAGGRANEQFF	TGTGCCAGCAGTTACGCGGGCGGGAGAGCAAATGAGCAGTTCTTC
TRBV27	NA	NA	TRBJ2-7	CASSPDSYRVIFEQYF	TGTGCCAGCAGTCCTGACAGTTATCGGGTGATCTTTGAGCAGTACTTC
TRBV20-1	TRBD1	NA	TRBJ1-4	CSARQGADEKLFF	TGCAGTGCGAGACAGGGGGCGGATGAAAAACTGTTTTTT
TRBV3-1	NA	NA	TRBJ2-2	CASSHSNRLVMELFF	TGTGCCAGCAGCCATTCCAACAGGCTCGTGATGGAGCTGTTTTTT
TRBV4-1	TRBD1	NA	TRBJ2-3	CASSVPGQYQDTQYF	TGCGCCAGCAGCGTCCCGGGACAGTACCAGGATACGCAGTATTTT
TRBV12-3/TRBV12-4	NA	NA	TRBJ2-2	CASSSRGGGGTGELFF	TGTGCCAGCAGTTCCAGGGGTGGAGGTGGCACCGGGGAGCTGTTTTTT
TRBV4-1	NA	NA	TRBJ1-1	CASSQDRAGVRAFF	TGCGCCAGCAGCCAAGATAGGGCAGGGGTTCGCGCTTTCTTT
TRBV7-8	TRBD1	NA	TRBJ2-3	CASSLNRGPDTQYF	TGTGCCAGCAGCTTAAACAGGGGGCCAGATACGCAGTATTTT
TRBV4-3	NA	few	TRBJ1-2	CASSVRQGAVGYTF	TGCGCCAGCAGCGTAAGACAAGGAGCCGTCGGCTACACCTTC
TRBV2	NA	few	TRBJ2-3	CASTVGPFGDTQYF	TGTGCCAGCACCGTGGGACCGTTTGGGGATACGCAGTATTTT
TRBV6-2/TRBV6-3	NA	few	TRBJ2-1	CASSYHPYSSYNEQFF	TGTGCCAGCAGTTACCACCCATACAGCTCCTACAATGAGCAGTTCTTC
TRBV5-6	TRBD1	few	TRBJ1-6	CASSYDRGINSPLHF	TGTGCCAGCAGCTACGACAGGGGGATTAATTCACCCCTCCACTTT
TRBV5-5	NA	few	TRBJ2-2	CASSLVVRVGELFF	TGTGCCAGCAGCTTGGTGGTCCGGGTGGGGGAGCTGTTTTTT
TRBV9	TRBD2	few	TRBJ2-2	CASSSGGSRTGELFF	TGTGCCAGCAGCTCGGGCGGGAGTAGGACCGGGGAGCTGTTTTTT
TRBV7-9	TRBD2	few	TRBJ2-3	CASSPRLAGRTDTQYF	TGTGCCAGCAGCCCACGATTAGCGGGGAGAACAGATACGCAGTATTTT
TRBV12-3/TRBV12-4	NA	many	TRBJ1-3	CASSFPLHAGNTIYF	TGTGCCAGCAGTTTCCCCCTGCACGCGGGAAACACCATATATTTT
TRBV4-3	NA	NA	TRBJ2-7	CASSPTGHLGDEQYF	TGCGCCAGCAGCCCTACGGGGCACTTAGGGGACGAGCAGTACTTC
TRBV9	TRBD1	few	TRBJ2-3	CASSVATGGTDTQYF	TGTGCCAGCAGCGTAGCGACAGGGGGCACAGATACGCAGTATTTT
TRBV5-1	NA	NA	TRBJ2-1	CASSSRGHHNEQFF	TGCGCCAGCAGCTCCCGGGGACACCACAATGAGCAGTTCTTC
TRBV4-3	NA	NA	TRBJ1-5	CASSQDHGRLNQPQHF	TGCGCCAGCAGCCAAGATCACGGGCGGTTAAATCAGCCCCAGCATTTT
TRBV7-2	TRBD1	many	TRBJ1-2	CASSFDSTGGYGYTF	TGTGCCAGCAGCTTTGATTCGACAGGGGGCTATGGCTACACCTTC
TRBV12-3/TRBV12-4	NA	NA	TRBJ1-3	CASSPFGGSGNTIYF	TGTGCCAGCAGCCCCTTTGGGGGCTCTGGAAACACCATATATTTT
TRBV7-9	NA	NA	TRBJ2-5	CASSFRGRKTQYF	TGTGCCAGCAGCTTCCGAGGACGTAAAACCCAGTACTTC
TRBV4-3	TRBD1	few	TRBJ1-5	CASSQNRDRGNQPQHF	TGCGCCAGCAGCCAAAACCGGGACAGGGGCAATCAGCCCCAGCATTTT